This TCR beta chain was retrieved from a study of molecular identifiers for immune sequencing clone quantification. Study-level results: Clones that exceeded 20 RNA copies held over 99% of effector molecules, yet under 1% in naive cells.

This CDR3 is built from 17 residues. Trimming removed 4 bases from V and 1 base from J, with 20 bases in between. CDR1 and CDR2 (germline): SGHKS, YYEKEE (reference sequence). TCRdb processed the PCR reads anew with MiXCR; each CDR3 protein has one entry. Of under 600,000 distinct CDR3 sequences listed, around 23% are singletons. The sample holds many counts of this clonotype. Its antigen remains unidentified. Using 10%, 30% or 50% RNA, naive CD8 libraries were derived from 20,000 to 1,000,000 sorted cells. Naive CD8 T cell sorting was performed on the CD8+CD4-CCR7+CD45RA+ phenotype. The source material was naive CD8+ T cells from blood, with Jurkat cell RNA spiked in. Subset in this sample: FACS-sorted CD8+CD4-CCR7+CD45RA+ naive T cells. The receptor was isolated from a human donor in good health. Some libraries in this study had Jurkat cell RNA spiked in. J is TRBJ1-1 and V is TRBV5-5; D gene unclear. The CDR3 DNA reads TGTGCCAGCAGCCTCCAGACGGAGCCTTCGGAGAACACTGAAGCTTTCTTT. Amino acid sequence: CASSLQTEPSENTEAFF. The variable domain in full, with the rest retrieved from reference TRBV5-5 and TRBJ1-1, is DAGVTQSPTHLIKTRGQQVTLRCSPISGHKSVSWYQQVLGQGPQFIFQYYEKEERGRGNFPDRFSARQFPNYSSELNVNALLLGDSALYLCASSLQTEPSENTEAFFGQGTRLTVV.